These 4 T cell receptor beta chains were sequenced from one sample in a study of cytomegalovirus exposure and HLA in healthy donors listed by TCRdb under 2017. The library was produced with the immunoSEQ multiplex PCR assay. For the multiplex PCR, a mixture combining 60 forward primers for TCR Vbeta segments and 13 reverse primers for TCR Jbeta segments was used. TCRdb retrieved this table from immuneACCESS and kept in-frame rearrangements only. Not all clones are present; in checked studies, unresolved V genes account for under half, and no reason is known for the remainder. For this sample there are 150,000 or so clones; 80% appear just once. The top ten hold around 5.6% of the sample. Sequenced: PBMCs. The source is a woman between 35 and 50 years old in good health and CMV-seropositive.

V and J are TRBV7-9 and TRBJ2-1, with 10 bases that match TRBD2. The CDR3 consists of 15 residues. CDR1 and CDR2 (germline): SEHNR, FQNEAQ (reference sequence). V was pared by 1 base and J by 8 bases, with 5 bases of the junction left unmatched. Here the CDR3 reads CASSLGASGSYEQFF. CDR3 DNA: TGTGCCAGCAGCTTAGGGGCTAGCGGGAGTTATGAGCAGTTCTTC.

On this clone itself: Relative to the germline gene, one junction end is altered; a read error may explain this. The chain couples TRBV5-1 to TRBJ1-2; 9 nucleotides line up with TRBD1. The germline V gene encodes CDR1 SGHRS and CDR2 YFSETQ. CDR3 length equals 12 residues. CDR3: CASTGTGIGVAF. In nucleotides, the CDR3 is TGCGCCAGCACCGGGACAGGGATTGGGGTCGCCTTC.

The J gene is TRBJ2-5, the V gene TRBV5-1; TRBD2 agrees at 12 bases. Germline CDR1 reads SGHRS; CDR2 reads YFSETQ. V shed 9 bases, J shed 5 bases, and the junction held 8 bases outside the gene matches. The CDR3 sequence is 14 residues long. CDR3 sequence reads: CATALAGGAETQYF. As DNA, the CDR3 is TGCGCCACCGCCCTAGCGGGAGGGGCGGAGACCCAGTACTTC. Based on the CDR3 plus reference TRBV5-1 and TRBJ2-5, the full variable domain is KAGVTQTPRYLIKTRGQQVTLSCSPISGHRSVSWYQQTPGQGLQFLFEYFSETQRNKGNFPGRFSGRQFSNSRSEMNVSTLELGDSALYLCATALAGGAETQYFGPGTRLLVL.

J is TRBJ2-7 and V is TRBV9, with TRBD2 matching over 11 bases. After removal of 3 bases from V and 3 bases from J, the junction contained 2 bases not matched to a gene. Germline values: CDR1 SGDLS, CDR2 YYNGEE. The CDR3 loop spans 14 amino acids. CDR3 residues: CASSGGTSGYEQYF. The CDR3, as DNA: TGTGCCAGCAGCGGGGGGACTAGCGGCTACGAGCAGTACTTC. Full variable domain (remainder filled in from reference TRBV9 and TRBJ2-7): DSGVTQTPKHLITATGQRVTLRCSPRSGDLSVYWYQQSLDQGLQFLIQYYNGEERAKGNILERFSAQQFPDLHSELNLSSLELGDSALYFCASSGGTSGYEQYFGPGTRLTVT.